This T cell receptor beta chain was recovered during a study of long-term antiretroviral therapy in people with HIV. Findings and limits, study-wide: HIV repertoire CDR3 lengths ranged less widely than those of controls. Clonal expansions arising prior to ART prevailed in the repertoire at every time point.

Trimming took 3 bases from V and 7 from J, leaving 19 bases between them. This CDR3 spans 15 amino acids. In germline, CDR1 is SGHRS, CDR2 YFSETQ. Remarks on this clone: The antigen remains unidentified.

The authors ran the immunoSEQ assay, v3.0, at survey level. Measured with immunoSEQ multiplex PCR; TCRdb has only the in-frame clones, and not every one. The sample records over 40,000 clones, 94% being singletons. Every donor contributed at least one pre-ART and at least two post-ART PBMC samples. This chain uses TRBV5-1 with TRBJ1-1; no firm D call. The sequence derives from a man aged 25 to 40 with HIV. The specimen was unsorted PBMCs, collected about 9.1 years after starting antiretroviral therapy. CDR3: CASSSGGTKAFEAFF. The CDR3 bases are TGCGCCAGCAGCTCCGGCGGTACGAAGGCCTTTGAAGCTTTCTTT.